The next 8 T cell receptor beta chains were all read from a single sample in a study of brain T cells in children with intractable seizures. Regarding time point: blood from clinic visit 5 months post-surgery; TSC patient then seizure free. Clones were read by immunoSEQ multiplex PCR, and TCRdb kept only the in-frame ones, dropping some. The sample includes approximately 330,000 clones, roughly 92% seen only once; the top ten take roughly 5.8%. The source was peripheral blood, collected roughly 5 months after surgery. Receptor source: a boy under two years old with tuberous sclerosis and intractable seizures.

CDR3 amino acids: CASSLWEAGGRKFF. The CDR3 DNA is TGTGCCAGCAGTTTATGGGAAGCGGGAGGGCGAAAGTTCTTC. The J gene is TRBJ2-1, the V gene TRBV28, with TRBD2 matching over 10 bases. The CDR3 is 14 residues long. Trimming cost V 0 bases and J 14 bases; bases outside gene matches: 7. Germline assignment: CDR1 MDHEN and CDR2 SYDVKM.

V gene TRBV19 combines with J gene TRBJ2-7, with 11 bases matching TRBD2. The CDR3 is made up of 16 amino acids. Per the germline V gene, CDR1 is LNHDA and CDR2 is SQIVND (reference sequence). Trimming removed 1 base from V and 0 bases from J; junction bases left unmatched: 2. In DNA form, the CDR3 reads TGTGCCAGTAGTATAGGGGGGACTAGCGGCTCCTACGAGCAGTACTTC. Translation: CASSIGGTSGSYEQYF.

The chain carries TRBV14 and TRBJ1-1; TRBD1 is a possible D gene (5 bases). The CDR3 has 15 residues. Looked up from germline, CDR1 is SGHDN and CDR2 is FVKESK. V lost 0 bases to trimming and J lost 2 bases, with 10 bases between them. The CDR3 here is CASSQDPDINTEAFF. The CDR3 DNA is TGTGCCAGCAGCCAAGACCCGGACATTAACACTGAAGCTTTCTTT.

This CDR3 is CASSSTRGTHNEQFF. The CDR3 DNA reads as TGTGCCAGCAGTAGCACTAGAGGCACGCACAATGAGCAGTTCTTC. The rearrangement uses TRBV6-6 and TRBJ2-1, with a weak D call TRBD2 (5 bases). The CDR3 is made up of 15 amino acids. With 5 bases removed from V and 5 bases from J, the gap between germline ends came to 16 bases. The germline CDR1 and CDR2 sequences are MNHNY and SVGAGI (reference sequence).

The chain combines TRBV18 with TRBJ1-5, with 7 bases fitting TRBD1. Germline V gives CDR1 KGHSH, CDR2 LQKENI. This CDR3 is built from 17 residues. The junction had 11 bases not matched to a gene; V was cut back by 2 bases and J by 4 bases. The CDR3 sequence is CASSPYTGVATNQPQHF. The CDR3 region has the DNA TGTGCCAGCTCACCATATACAGGGGTGGCGACGAATCAGCCCCAGCATTTT.

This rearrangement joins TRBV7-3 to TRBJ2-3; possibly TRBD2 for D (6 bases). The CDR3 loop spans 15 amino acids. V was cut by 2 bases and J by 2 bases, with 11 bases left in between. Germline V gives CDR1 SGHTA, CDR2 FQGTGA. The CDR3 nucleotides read TGTGCCAGCAGCTTAGCCGGGAGATCCACAGATACGCAGTATTTT. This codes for CASSLAGRSTDTQYF.

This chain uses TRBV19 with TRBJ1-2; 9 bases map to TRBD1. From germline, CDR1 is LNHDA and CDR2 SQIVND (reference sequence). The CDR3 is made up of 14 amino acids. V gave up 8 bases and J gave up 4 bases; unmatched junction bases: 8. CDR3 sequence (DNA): TGTGCCAGTGGAATAGACAGGGGGACCTATGGCTACACCTTC. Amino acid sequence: CASGIDRGTYGYTF.

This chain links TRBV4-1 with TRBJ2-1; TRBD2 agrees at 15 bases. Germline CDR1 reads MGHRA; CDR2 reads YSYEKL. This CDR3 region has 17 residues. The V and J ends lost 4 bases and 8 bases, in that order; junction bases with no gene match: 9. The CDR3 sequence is CASSPRTSGGAGHEQFF. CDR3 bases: TGCGCCAGCAGCCCCCGGACTAGCGGGGGGGCCGGGCATGAGCAGTTCTTC.